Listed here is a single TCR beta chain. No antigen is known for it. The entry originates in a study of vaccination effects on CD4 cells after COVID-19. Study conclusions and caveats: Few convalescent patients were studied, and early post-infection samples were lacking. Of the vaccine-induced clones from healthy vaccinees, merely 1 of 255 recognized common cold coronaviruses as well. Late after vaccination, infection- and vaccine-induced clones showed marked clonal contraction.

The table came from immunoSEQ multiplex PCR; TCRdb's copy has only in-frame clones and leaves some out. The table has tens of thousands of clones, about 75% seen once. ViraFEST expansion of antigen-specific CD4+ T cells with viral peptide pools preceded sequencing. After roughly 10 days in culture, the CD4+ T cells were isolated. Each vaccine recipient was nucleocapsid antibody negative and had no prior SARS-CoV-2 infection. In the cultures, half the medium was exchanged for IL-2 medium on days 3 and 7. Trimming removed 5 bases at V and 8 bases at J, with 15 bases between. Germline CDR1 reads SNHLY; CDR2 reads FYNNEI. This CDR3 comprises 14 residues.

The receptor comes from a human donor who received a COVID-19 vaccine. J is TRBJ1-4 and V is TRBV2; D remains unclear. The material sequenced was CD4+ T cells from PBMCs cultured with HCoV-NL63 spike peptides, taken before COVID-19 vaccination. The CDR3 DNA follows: TGTGCCAGCAGTCGAGGGCCGACCTACGAAAAACTGTTTTTT. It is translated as CASSRGPTYEKLFF. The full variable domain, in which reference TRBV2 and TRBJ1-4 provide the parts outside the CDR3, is EPEVTQTPSHQVTQMGQEVILRCVPISNHLYFYWYRQILGQKVEFLVSFYNNEISEKSEIFDDQFSVERPDGSNFTLKIRSTKLEDSAMYFCASSRGPTYEKLFFGSGTQLSVL.